This T cell receptor beta chain was captured by sequencing in a study of shared clonotypes between healthy human individuals. Study-wide results and caveats: A reduction in generation probabilities was seen for non-shared clonotypes relative to those shared by all four donors. Generally, estimated richness proved larger in naive subsets than it did in memory subsets. Although depth was large, rarefaction showed that sequencing of the sorted subsets was incomplete.

As concerns this clone: The antigen is not known.

Replicate PCRs from sorted subsets contained about 0.2 ug DNA, which is around 30,000 T cell genomes. Profiled with immunoSEQ multiplex PCR; TCRdb holds only in-frame clones, not every one. The sample carries 800,000 to 1,200,000 clones, approximately 80% recorded once. The CDR3 length is 15 residues. Unmatched junction bases numbered 4, after V lost 0 bases and J lost 5 bases. CDR1 and CDR2 from the germline V gene are KGHSY and FQNENV. The origin of this receptor is a young man in good health. Some clones in this sample may be carry-over from other donors' samples. The V and J genes are TRBV16 and TRBJ2-3; 8 bases match TRBD1. The sample comprised memory CD4+ T cells from PBMCs. Noted subset: CD45RA-negative fraction. Here the CDR3 reads CASSQSLRGQDTQYF. The DNA of the CDR3 is TGTGCCAGCAGCCAATCTCTCAGGGGGCAAGATACGCAGTATTTT. The complete variable domain, with remaining parts taken from reference TRBV16 and TRBJ2-3, reads GEEVAQTPKHLVRGEGQKAKLYCAPIKGHSYVFWYQQVLKNEFKFLISFQNENVFDETGMPKERFSAKCLPNSPCSLEIQATKLEDSAVYFCASSQSLRGQDTQYFGPGTRLTVL.